This is a list of T cell receptor beta chains from one sample in a study of blood T cell repertoires in COVID-19. Clones were sequenced by immunoSEQ multiplex PCR, and TCRdb holds only the in-frame ones, with some missing. Here the sample spans approximately 330,000 clones, approximately 90% being singletons. The sequenced material came from peripheral blood. These receptors were obtained from a man under 40 with COVID-19, enrolled during active disease. The CDR3 runs from the conserved cysteine through the conserved F or W. The D gene is left open where the match is weak. Clone size, where shown, is once, few, many, or a class for clones that have expanded.

CDR3: CASSATGTVPLPQHF
DNA: TGTGCCAGCTCGGCGACCGGGACAGTGCCCTTGCCCCAGCATTTT
V: TRBV18
J: TRBJ1-5
D: TRBD1
size: -

CDR3: CASTEAGTNTGELFF
DNA: TGTGCCAGCACTGAAGCGGGGACGAACACCGGGGAGCTGTTTTTT
V: TRBV25-1
J: TRBJ2-2
D: TRBD2
size: -

CDR3: CASSPQLQGVFYEQYF
DNA: TGTGCCAGCTCACCACAATTACAGGGAGTTTTCTACGAGCAGTACTTC
V: TRBV18
J: TRBJ2-7
D: -
size: once

CDR3: CAWTQRGRGQETQYF
DNA: TGTGCCTGGACCCAAAGAGGGAGGGGGCAAGAGACCCAGTACTTC
V: TRBV30
J: TRBJ2-5
D: -
size: -

CDR3: CASTGLEGQPQHF
DNA: TGTGCCAGTACGGGACTAGAAGGTCAGCCCCAGCATTTT
V: TRBV19
J: TRBJ1-5
D: -
size: -

CDR3: CASRRQDKDTQYF
DNA: TGTGCCAGTAGAAGACAGGATAAGGATACGCAGTATTTT
V: TRBV19
J: TRBJ2-3
D: -
size: -

CDR3: CASIYLPGGTEAFF
DNA: TGTGCCAGCATTTACCTCCCAGGGGGCACTGAAGCTTTCTTT
V: TRBV27
J: TRBJ1-1
D: TRBD1
size: -

CDR3: CASSPRLAGGYAFF
DNA: TGTGCCAGCAGCCCCCGGCTCGCAGGAGGATACGCTTTCTTT
V: TRBV25-1
J: TRBJ1-1
D: -
size: once

CDR3: CASSYRGIETQYF
DNA: TGTGCCAGCAGCTATAGGGGGATAGAGACCCAGTACTTC
V: TRBV6-6
J: TRBJ2-5
D: -
size: -

CDR3: CASSVAVRGGYTF
DNA: TGTGCCAGCAGCGTAGCAGTGAGAGGTGGCTACACCTTC
V: TRBV9
J: TRBJ1-2
D: -
size: once

CDR3: CAISKPGQGGEQYF
DNA: TGTGCCATCAGTAAACCGGGACAGGGAGGCGAGCAGTACTTC
V: TRBV10-3
J: TRBJ2-7
D: TRBD1
size: -

CDR3: CASSPTSGSGIYEQYF
DNA: TGTGCCAGCAGCCCCACCTCGGGGAGTGGGATCTACGAGCAGTACTTC
V: TRBV7-2
J: TRBJ2-7
D: -
size: -

CDR3: CASSSGTGYYEQYF
DNA: TGTGCCAGTAGTTCCGGGACAGGGTACTACGAGCAGTACTTC
V: TRBV19
J: TRBJ2-7
D: TRBD1
size: -

CDR3: CASSYTERTGELFF
DNA: TGTGCCAGCAGTTATACAGAACGCACCGGGGAGCTGTTTTTT
V: TRBV6-6
J: TRBJ2-2
D: -
size: -

CDR3: CASSELRETPEQYF
DNA: TGTGCCAGCAGTGAGTTGCGGGAGACTCCCGAGCAGTACTTC
V: TRBV2
J: TRBJ2-7
D: TRBD2
size: many

CDR3: CASSQDYSGRANEQYF
DNA: TGCGCCAGCAGCCAAGACTACAGCGGGAGGGCCAACGAGCAGTACTTC
V: TRBV4-1
J: TRBJ2-7
D: TRBD2
size: -

CDR3: CASSYSETGVEQYF
DNA: TGTGCCAGCAGTTACTCGGAGACAGGGGTCGAGCAGTACTTC
V: TRBV6-5
J: TRBJ2-7
D: TRBD1
size: -

CDR3: CASSFLTSGHTGELFF
DNA: TGTGCCAGCAGCTTTTTGACTAGCGGCCACACCGGGGAGCTGTTTTTT
V: TRBV7-9
J: TRBJ2-2
D: TRBD2
size: -

CDR3: CASTGSPWTEAFF
DNA: TGTGCCAGCACGGGGAGCCCGTGGACTGAAGCTTTCTTT
V: TRBV9
J: TRBJ1-1
D: -
size: -

CDR3: CASSSALGGGSYEQYF
DNA: TGTGCCAGCAGCTCTGCCCTAGGGGGTGGCTCCTACGAGCAGTACTTC
V: TRBV5-4
J: TRBJ2-7
D: -
size: -

CDR3: CATSDSGRDTQYF
DNA: TGTGCCACCAGTGATTCAGGGCGAGATACGCAGTATTTT
V: TRBV24-1
J: TRBJ2-3
D: -
size: few

CDR3: CASSRGGQTGNTIYF
DNA: TGTGCCAGCAGTCGAGGGGGACAAACTGGAAACACCATATATTTT
V: TRBV7-9
J: TRBJ1-3
D: -
size: -

CDR3: CASSKSGQKYGYTF
DNA: TGTGCCAGCAGTAAATCGGGACAGAAGTATGGCTACACCTTC
V: TRBV27
J: TRBJ1-2
D: TRBD1
size: -

CDR3: CASSQDQDLGVQFF
DNA: TGCGCCAGCAGCCAAGATCAGGACCTCGGGGTGCAGTTCTTC
V: TRBV4-1
J: TRBJ2-1
D: -
size: once

CDR3: CASLSGAGGRSYGYTF
DNA: TGTGCCAGCCTCAGCGGGGCAGGGGGCAGAAGCTATGGCTACACCTTC
V: TRBV25-1
J: TRBJ1-2
D: TRBD1
size: -

CDR3: CASSLDGTGVEAFF
DNA: TGTGCCAGCAGCTTAGACGGGACAGGAGTTGAAGCTTTCTTT
V: TRBV7-2
J: TRBJ1-1
D: TRBD1
size: -

CDR3: CASSTLDSSNYGYTF
DNA: TGCGCCAGCAGTACCCTAGACAGCTCCAACTATGGCTACACCTTC
V: TRBV4-3
J: TRBJ1-2
D: -
size: -

CDR3: CASSLDTGANYGYTF
DNA: TGTGCCAGCAGCTTAGATACAGGGGCGAACTATGGCTACACCTTC
V: TRBV7-9
J: TRBJ1-2
D: TRBD1
size: -

CDR3: CASSFYSAGRTDTQYF
DNA: TGTGCCAGCAGCTTCTATTCGGCGGGGCGCACAGATACGCAGTATTTT
V: TRBV5-4
J: TRBJ2-3
D: -
size: -

CDR3: CASSYKGSGQPQHF
DNA: TGTGCCAGCAGTTACAAGGGGTCGGGCCAGCCCCAGCATTTT
V: TRBV6-5
J: TRBJ1-5
D: -
size: few

CDR3: CSVEFGTSGRAWETQYF
DNA: TGCAGCGTTGAATTCGGGACTAGCGGGAGGGCCTGGGAGACCCAGTACTTC
V: TRBV29-1
J: TRBJ2-5
D: TRBD2
size: once

CDR3: CASSLGTAGVTETQYF
DNA: TGTGCCAGCAGCTTGGGCACGGCGGGAGTTACGGAGACCCAGTACTTC
V: TRBV5-8
J: TRBJ2-5
D: TRBD2
size: -

CDR3: CASAAGTGGNQPQHF
DNA: TGTGCCAGCGCCGCCGGGACAGGGGGAAATCAGCCCCAGCATTTT
V: TRBV6-5
J: TRBJ1-5
D: TRBD1
size: once

CDR3: CATELGGSKGYTF
DNA: TGTGCCACCGAGTTAGGGGGCTCGAAAGGCTACACCTTC
V: TRBV10-3
J: TRBJ1-2
D: TRBD1
size: -

CDR3: CASSLVGQGTYNEQFF
DNA: TGTGCCAGCAGCTTAGTTGGACAGGGGACCTACAATGAGCAGTTCTTC
V: TRBV7-2
J: TRBJ2-1
D: TRBD1
size: once

CDR3: CASSEFGTGTHNEKLFF
DNA: TGTGCCAGCAGTGAATTCGGGACAGGGACCCATAATGAAAAACTGTTTTTT
V: TRBV25-1
J: TRBJ1-4
D: TRBD1
size: -

CDR3: CAISRTGGESPLHF
DNA: TGTGCCATCAGTAGAACAGGGGGCGAGTCACCCCTCCACTTT
V: TRBV10-3
J: TRBJ1-6
D: TRBD1
size: -

CDR3: CSGKEGRDTGELFF
DNA: TGCAGCGGGAAGGAGGGGCGAGACACCGGGGAGCTGTTTTTT
V: TRBV29-1
J: TRBJ2-2
D: -
size: -

CDR3: CSVEGGDNQPQHF
DNA: TGCAGCGTTGAAGGGGGGGACAATCAGCCCCAGCATTTT
V: TRBV29-1
J: TRBJ1-5
D: -
size: once